The clone carrying this T cell receptor beta chain was counted a few times. Antigen: not known. This entry is derived from a study of regulatory T cells in long-lasting Graves disease. J lost 2 bases, V lost 4 bases, and 2 bases had no gene match. This CDR3 is built from 14 residues. Germline assignment: CDR1 ENHRY and CDR2 SYGVKD. Notes on the study in general: The study found lower TCR diversity in persistent Graves' patients than in newly diagnosed ones.

Construction of TCR beta libraries relied on iRepertoire HTBI primers and on Arm-PCR targeting CDR3 regions. TCRdb analysed the multiplex PCR reads with MiXCR anew, one entry per CDR3 protein. This sample yields about 440,000 distinct CDR3 sequences, of which about 15% are seen a single time; 16% belongs to the top ten. Documented time point: newly diagnosed GD, antithyroid drugs for less than 3 months. From RNA extracted from PBMCs, the TCR library was made. Recruitment took place at an endocrinology department in Xi'an, China. This sample was shared with a second study, whose subject was T cells in Graves' hyperthyroidism and ophthalmopathy.

The chain carries TRBV10-3 and TRBJ1-2; 9 nucleotides line up with TRBD1. The receptor's source is a woman aged 25 to 39 with Graves disease. The material sequenced was peripheral blood mononuclear cells (PBMCs), taken at new diagnosis, from a patient treated with antithyroid drugs. For the CDR3, the DNA is TGTGCCATCAGTGGGGGGACAGGGAACTATGGCTACACCTTC. Its protein product is CAISGGTGNYGYTF.